These T cell receptor beta chains were read from a single sample in a study of PD-L1 blockade in urothelial cancer. Clones were sequenced by immunoSEQ multiplex PCR, and TCRdb holds only the in-frame ones, with some missing. The sample has about 95,000 clones; more than 75% are singletons. Sequenced material: PBMCs, taken around atezolizumab (anti-PD-L1) treatment. The receptors were sampled from a man in his 60s with urothelial cancer. Both conserved end residues are part of each CDR3. A D gene is named only where the DNA matches it firmly.

TRBV27	NA	TRBJ2-2	CASSGQSTGELFF
TRBV2	TRBD1	TRBJ1-1	CASSEGTGLSTEAFF
TRBV4-2	TRBD1	TRBJ1-2	CASSTDREGGYTF
TRBV7-2	TRBD1	TRBJ2-3	CASSQNRGPADTQYF
TRBV13	TRBD1	TRBJ1-1	CASSTRTGFRDTEAFF
TRBV5-1	TRBD1	TRBJ2-3	CASSSKDRVLRDF
TRBV28	TRBD2	TRBJ2-7	CASRLAGVYEQYF
TRBV15	TRBD1	TRBJ2-7	CATSRDRGPYEQYF
TRBV5-8	NA	TRBJ2-2	CASSLYSTGELFF
TRBV29-1	TRBD2	TRBJ2-5	CSVPSLAGSQETQYF
TRBV7-3	TRBD2	TRBJ2-2	CASSFGTSNTGELFF
TRBV5-4	NA	TRBJ1-2	CASSATGNYGYTF
TRBV30	NA	TRBJ1-5	CAWGGSGVNQPQHF
TRBV4-3	NA	TRBJ2-5	CASSQFPGEPTQYF
TRBV11-3	NA	TRBJ2-7	CASGLGSSREQYF
TRBV7-3	NA	TRBJ2-3	CASSANPGSADTQYF
TRBV27	NA	TRBJ2-6	CASSLRSLDSHSGANVLTF
TRBV11-3	TRBD1	TRBJ1-2	CASSPGQGFGYTF
TRBV4-1	NA	TRBJ1-2	CASSQAFGGGDYGYTF
TRBV28	TRBD1	TRBJ1-2	CASSSSGQGGHGYTF
TRBV4-1	NA	TRBJ1-2	CASSQGQLNYGYTF
TRBV7-2	NA	TRBJ2-3	CASSRSDYLTDTQYF
TRBV11-2	TRBD2	TRBJ2-1	CASSPKTSGSYNEQFF
TRBV28	TRBD2	TRBJ2-3	CASSSSGTIGDTQYF
TRBV5-4	NA	TRBJ2-5	CASSSAVREETQYF
TRBV9	NA	TRBJ2-7	CASSVGGGFPDYEQYF
TRBV11-2	NA	TRBJ2-7	CASSVGGGPYEQYF
TRBV6-5	TRBD2	TRBJ2-7	CASRTSSGPYEQYF
TRBV10-2	TRBD1	TRBJ2-7	CASTGQGTHEQYF
TRBV5-1	TRBD2	TRBJ2-5	CASSFLAGEETQYF
TRBV11-3	NA	TRBJ2-3	CASRGRGVYADTQYF
TRBV6-5	TRBD1	TRBJ1-4	CASSYSTGGKKLFF
TRBV30	TRBD1	TRBJ2-3	CAWKGDRGTDTQYF
TRBV7-2	TRBD1	TRBJ1-6	CASSLAQGGNNSPLHF
TRBV6-5	NA	TRBJ1-2	CASSSGGGGGYTF
TRBV6-4	NA	TRBJ1-5	CASSEYQDQPQHF
TRBV7-3	NA	TRBJ2-1	CASSPFRTVRGYNEQFF
TRBV5-1	NA	TRBJ1-1	CASSLGQSREAFF
TRBV7-3	NA	TRBJ1-5	CASSSKYSGFNQPQHF
TRBV11-3	TRBD2	TRBJ2-1	CASSLEAGVGYEQFF
TRBV5-1	NA	TRBJ1-5	CASSLVGDINQPQHF
TRBV11-2	TRBD1	TRBJ2-2	CASSRGQGGAGELFF
TRBV5-6	TRBD1	TRBJ1-4	CASSLLGQGENEKLFF
TRBV11-2	NA	TRBJ2-1	CASSLGLYNEQFF
TRBV11-3	TRBD1	TRBJ1-5	CASSSTGGGQPQHF
TRBV6-1	TRBD2	TRBJ2-7	CASARLAGVVHEQYF
TRBV7-3	TRBD2	TRBJ2-5	CASSLRGPAGVQETQYF
TRBV5-4	TRBD1	TRBJ2-6	CASSQAGGSGANVLTF
TRBV7-2	TRBD2	TRBJ2-5	CASTPGGVADAQYF
TRBV4-2	TRBD1	TRBJ2-6	CASSQDVGTVIPDSGANVLTF
TRBV27	TRBD2	TRBJ2-1	CASTAGLAVYNEQFF